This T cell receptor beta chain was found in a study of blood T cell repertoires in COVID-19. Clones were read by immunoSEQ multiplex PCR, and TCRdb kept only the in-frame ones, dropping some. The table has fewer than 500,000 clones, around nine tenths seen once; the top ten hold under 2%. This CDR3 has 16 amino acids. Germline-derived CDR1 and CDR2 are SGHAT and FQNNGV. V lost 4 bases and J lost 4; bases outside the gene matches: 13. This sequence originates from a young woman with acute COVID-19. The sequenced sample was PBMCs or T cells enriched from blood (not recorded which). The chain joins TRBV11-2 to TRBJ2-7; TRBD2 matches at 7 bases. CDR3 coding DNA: TGTGCCAGCAGCTCACTACGTACGGGAGGAGGGTACGAGCAGTACTTC. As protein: CASSSLRTGGGYEQYF.